The 28 T cell receptor beta chains below were found in one sample sequenced in a study of blood T cell repertoires in COVID-19. Method: immunoSEQ multiplex PCR; TCRdb's copy keeps in-frame clones and lacks some. The sample includes fewer than 200,000 clones, just under 90% of them seen just once. The sequenced sample consisted of peripheral blood. Receptors originate from a woman between 65 and 79 years old with COVID-19, enrolled during active disease.

The DNA of the CDR3 is TGTGCCAGCAGCCGGAGGACTGGCCAAGAGACCCAGTACTTC. This codes for CASSRRTGQETQYF. The chain employs TRBV7-9 and TRBJ2-5; TRBD2 might be the D (5 bases). The germline V gene has CDR1 SEHNR and CDR2 FQNEAQ (reference sequence). CDR3 length: 14 amino acids. V gave up 5 bases and J gave up 1 base, with 11 bases separating them.

J is TRBJ1-1 and V is TRBV6-5; D unclear. CDR1 MNHEY and CDR2 SVGAGI come from the germline V gene. This CDR3 spans 13 amino acids. V was clipped by 2 bases and J by 0 bases, with 4 bases between them. CDR3 loop: CASSYRVNTEAFF. CDR3 in DNA: TGTGCCAGCAGTTACCGTGTGAACACTGAAGCTTTCTTT.

V gene TRBV7-9 combines with J gene TRBJ2-5, with 9 positions matching TRBD2. V gave up 5 bases and J gave up 2 bases; unmatched junction bases: 6. Per germline, CDR1 SEHNR and CDR2 FQNEAQ (reference sequence). The CDR3 consists of 15 residues. CDR3 region: CASSESGRLQETQYF. The CDR3 DNA sequence: TGTGCCAGCAGCGAAAGCGGGAGGTTGCAAGAGACCCAGTACTTC. Together with reference TRBV7-9 and TRBJ2-5, the CDR3 gives the full variable domain: DTGVSQNPRHKITKRGQNVTFRCDPISEHNRLYWYRQTLGQGPEFLTYFQNEAQLEKSRLLSDRFSAERPKGSFSTLEIQRTEQGDSAMYLCASSESGRLQETQYFGPGTRLLVL.

Turning to this clone: The same CDR3 arises from other DNA sequences in this sample as well. The chain links TRBV15 to TRBJ2-7, with D perhaps matching TRBD2 (5 bases). V was clipped by 3 bases and J by 0 bases, with 6 bases between them. CDR1 and CDR2 (germline): LNHNV, YYDKDF (reference sequence). The CDR3 sequence is 13 residues long. CDR3 in amino acids: CATSRGSSYEQYF. The CDR3 DNA is TGTGCCACCAGCAGGGGGAGCTCCTACGAGCAGTACTTC.

In this sample, this clone turned up once. The chain joins TRBV29-1 to TRBJ1-2; D might be TRBD1 (5 bases). CDR1 is SQVTM, CDR2 ANQGSEA, per germline. Trimming removed 3 bases at V and 7 bases at J, with 12 bases between. CDR3 length: 12 amino acids. CDR3 bases: TGCAGCGTTGACTACCAGGGAAGTGGCTACACCTTC. Translation gives CSVDYQGSGYTF.

The chain's CDR3 is CASGDRSLSDFQPQHF. DNA of the CDR3: TGTGCCAGTGGGGACAGATCCCTTTCGGATTTTCAGCCCCAGCATTTT. The chain joins TRBV19 to TRBJ1-5, with 7 bases aligning to TRBD1. J was trimmed by 6 bases and V by 8 bases; bases with no gene match: 16. The length of the CDR3 is 16 residues. Germline V gene sequence: CDR1 LNHDA, CDR2 SQIVND (reference sequence).

V is TRBV5-1 and J is TRBJ2-3; 7 nucleotides agree with TRBD1. The germline V gene has CDR1 SGHRS and CDR2 YFSETQ. The CDR3 extends over 17 amino acids. With V trimmed by 2 bases and J by 3 bases, 12 bases remained unmatched. The CDR3 nucleotides read TGCGCCAGCAGCTTTGGTCGACAGGGCAGGGAAACAGATACGCAGTATTTT. Translated, it gives CASSFGRQGRETDTQYF.

The chain links TRBV5-8 to TRBJ1-4; possibly TRBD1 for D (5 bases). V lost 4 bases, J lost 7 bases, and 20 bases lay in between. The CDR3 totals 16 residues. CDR1 and CDR2 from the germline V gene are SGHTS and YDEGEE. CDR3: CASSPYGPETGEKLFF. The CDR3 nucleotides are TGTGCCAGCAGCCCCTACGGCCCAGAAACAGGTGAAAAACTGTTTTTT. Full variable domain (outside the CDR3, taken from reference TRBV5-8 and TRBJ1-4): EAGVTQSPTHLIKTRGQQATLRCSPISGHTSVYWYQQALGLGLQFLLWYDEGEERNRGNFPPRFSGRQFPNYSSELNVNALELEDSALYLCASSPYGPETGEKLFFGSGTQLSVL.

This chain joins TRBV5-4 and TRBJ2-2; the match to TRBD1 covers 7 bases. Germline loops: CDR1 SGHNT, CDR2 YYREEE (reference sequence). V lost 0 bases and J lost 6; bases outside the gene matches: 5. CDR3 length: 15 amino acids. As DNA, the CDR3 is TGTGCCAGCAGCTTGGTTAACAGGGGTGCCGGGGAGCTGTTTTTT. It specifies CASSLVNRGAGELFF.

V gene TRBV19 combines with J gene TRBJ1-1, with D perhaps TRBD1 (5 bases). The V end lost 1 base, the J end lost 4 bases, and 13 bases lay between the germline ends. Germline V gene sequence: CDR1 LNHDA, CDR2 SQIVND (reference sequence). This CDR3 region has 15 residues. DNA for the CDR3: TGTGCCAGTAGTATAGCTGGGGGGATGGGCACTGAAGCTTTCTTT. Protein product: CASSIAGGMGTEAFF.

CDR3 amino acids: CSAARLAGSYEQYF. The CDR3, as DNA: TGCAGCGCCGCAAGGCTAGCGGGTTCCTACGAGCAGTACTTC. V and J are TRBV29-1 and TRBJ2-7; 8 bases are a match to TRBD2. The ends lost 7 bases at V and 1 base at J; junction bases unmatched: 9. The CDR3 has 14 residues. The germline V gene encodes CDR1 SQVTM and CDR2 ANQGSEA.

This clone came up a few times. The chain employs TRBV11-3 and TRBJ2-1; weak D call: TRBD2 (6 bases). Germline loops: CDR1 SGHNT, CDR2 YENEEA. Trimming took off 5 bases at V and 5 bases at J, with 16 bases between the two ends. The CDR3 spans 15 residues. CDR3 coding DNA: TGTGCCAGCAGCATCCTTAGCGGAGAGGACAATGAGCAGTTCTTC. This sequence encodes CASSILSGEDNEQFF.

This sequence joins TRBV28 and TRBJ1-2, with 9 bases lining up with TRBD1. Germline CDR1 is MDHEN and CDR2 is SYDVKM. The CDR3 loop spans 14 amino acids. The V and J ends lost 5 bases and 8 bases, in that order; junction bases with no gene match: 9. In nucleotides, the CDR3 is TGTGCCAGCAGTAGGATACAGGGGGCGCGGGGCTACACCTTC. Protein sequence: CASSRIQGARGYTF.

The chain employs TRBV9 and TRBJ2-2; D not certain. The CDR3 runs 14 residues. The V end lost 4 bases, the J end lost 6 bases, and 13 bases lay between the germline ends. CDR1 and CDR2 from the germline V gene are SGDLS and YYNGEE. The CDR3 bases are TGTGCCAGCAGCCCTGTGGAGATCGCCGGGGAGCTGTTTTTT. Amino acids: CASSPVEIAGELFF.

In its sample, this clone was seen a few times. The V call is TRBV19, the J call TRBJ1-4; D unresolved. Trimming pared 7 bases from V and 5 bases from J, leaving 14 bases between. The CDR3 spans 14 residues. The germline gives CDR1 LNHDA, CDR2 SQIVND (reference sequence). The chain's CDR3 is CASMRGQGNEKLFF. CDR3 bases: TGTGCCAGTATGCGAGGTCAAGGAAATGAAAAACTGTTTTTT. The full variable domain, completed using reference TRBV19 and TRBJ1-4, is DGGITQSPKYLFRKEGQNVTLSCEQNLNHDAMYWYRQDPGQGLRLIYYSQIVNDFQKGDIAEGYSVSREKKESFPLTVTSAQKNPTAFYLCASMRGQGNEKLFFGSGTQLSVL.

Concerning this clone itself: The identical CDR3 is also encoded by other nucleotide sequences in the sample. This chain connects TRBV30 to TRBJ1-5, with 8 bases lining up with TRBD1. The CDR3 runs to 13 residues. Germline lookup yields CDR1 GTSNPN and CDR2 SVGIG (reference sequence). After removal of 1 base from V and 4 bases from J, the junction contained 0 bases not matched to a gene. DNA for the CDR3: TGTGCCTGGAGTGGACAGGGGAATCAGCCCCAGCATTTT. Translated: CAWSGQGNQPQHF.

This sequence joins TRBV10-3 and TRBJ2-1; D is undetermined. Germline lookup yields CDR1 ENHRY and CDR2 SYGVKD. This CDR3 comprises 16 residues. V was shortened by 4 bases and J by 4 bases, with 17 bases between the two germline ends. Here the CDR3 reads CAISVERGFGYNEQFF. As DNA, the CDR3 is TGTGCCATCAGTGTAGAACGCGGATTCGGTTACAATGAGCAGTTCTTC.

The gene calls are TRBV27 and TRBJ2-2; the match to TRBD2 covers 7 bases. Germline CDR1 and CDR2: MNHEY and SMNVEV (reference sequence). The junction had 6 bases not matched to a gene; V was cut back by 7 bases and J by 4 bases. This CDR3 contains 14 residues. The CDR3 protein is CASTRRGFTGELFF. The CDR3 DNA reads TGTGCCAGCACCAGGCGGGGGTTCACCGGGGAGCTGTTTTTT.

The chain joins TRBV19 to TRBJ2-3; 7 positions agree with TRBD1. Germline lookup yields CDR1 LNHDA and CDR2 SQIVND (reference sequence). This CDR3 has 16 residues. V shed 1 base, J shed 0 bases, and the junction held 4 bases outside the gene matches. CDR3 protein: CASSIVPGGSTDTQYF. Written as DNA, the CDR3 is TGTGCCAGTAGTATAGTTCCAGGGGGAAGCACAGATACGCAGTATTTT.

This chain joins TRBV27 and TRBJ1-6, with D perhaps matching TRBD1 (5 bases). This CDR3 is built from 14 residues. Trimming cost V 7 bases and J 7 bases, with 14 bases left between them. Germline CDR1 reads MNHEY; CDR2 reads SMNVEV (reference sequence). The CDR3 sequence: CASNPGLYNSPLHF. CDR3 DNA: TGTGCCAGCAATCCGGGACTCTACAATTCACCCCTCCACTTT.

The chain combines TRBV19 with TRBJ1-6; D perhaps matches TRBD1 (6 bases). The CDR3 loop spans 15 amino acids. V lost 6 bases and J 4 bases, leaving 13 bases between the germline ends. The germline V gene has CDR1 LNHDA and CDR2 SQIVND (reference sequence). The CDR3 DNA sequence: TGTGCCAGTAGCAGGGGACGGAGTTATAATTCACCCCTCCACTTT. Amino acids: CASSRGRSYNSPLHF.

The chain couples TRBV11-2 to TRBJ2-7; 13 bases match TRBD2. The germline V gene has CDR1 SGHAT and CDR2 FQNNGV. V dropped 3 bases and J dropped 3; count of bases not matched to a gene: 14. The CDR3 extends over 19 amino acids. The CDR3 DNA is TGTGCCAGCAGCTTCTTGGGGACTAGCGGGACCGGAGGTGGCTACGAGCAGTACTTC. This gives the protein CASSFLGTSGTGGGYEQYF.

V gene TRBV29-1 combines with J gene TRBJ2-1; D unclear. The CDR3 spans 13 residues. Germline-derived CDR1 and CDR2 are SQVTM and ANQGSEA. V was pared by 3 bases and J by 4 bases, with 10 bases between. The CDR3 region has the DNA TGCAGCGTTGAGTGGCAGGAATACAATGAGCAGTTCTTC. It yields the protein CSVEWQEYNEQFF.

The rearrangement uses TRBV27 and TRBJ2-5; 10 nucleotides match TRBD2. Germline loops: CDR1 MNHEY, CDR2 SMNVEV (reference sequence). This CDR3 region has 14 residues. J lost 4 bases, V lost 5 bases, and 4 bases had no gene match. The CDR3 DNA follows: TGTGCCAGCAGTCCTCGGACTAGCGGAGAGACCCAGTACTTC. Its protein is CASSPRTSGETQYF.

The chain links TRBV7-3 to TRBJ1-2; D not resolved. The CDR3 extends over 13 amino acids. The germline CDR1 and CDR2 sequences are SGHTA and FQGTGA. The V end lost 1 base, the J end lost 7 bases, and 10 bases lay between the germline ends. The CDR3 loop is CASSLNGEAGYTF. The CDR3 DNA reads TGTGCCAGCAGCTTAAATGGGGAGGCTGGCTACACCTTC.

The V call is TRBV27, the J call TRBJ2-6, with 8 bases aligning to TRBD1. Per the germline V gene, CDR1 is MNHEY and CDR2 is SMNVEV (reference sequence). This CDR3 comprises 20 residues. With V trimmed by 8 bases and J by 0 bases, 18 bases remained unmatched. In nucleotides, the CDR3 is TGTGCCAGCGCGTCATTCCCCGGACAGGGATCTCACTCTGGGGCCAACGTCCTGACTTTC. Encoded protein: CASASFPGQGSHSGANVLTF.

This clone was found once. The chain is built from TRBV4-2 and TRBJ2-7; 9 bases line up with TRBD1. CDR3 size: 15 residues. J lost 4 bases, V lost 6 bases, and 10 bases had no gene match. The V gene's germline CDR1 is LGHNA and CDR2 YNFKEQ. CDR3 nucleotides: TGTGCCAGCAGTATTGGGGGACAGGGAGAGTACGAGCAGTACTTC. Translated: CASSIGGQGEYEQYF.

This chain joins TRBV18 and TRBJ2-5, with 10 bases matching TRBD1. The CDR3 spans 16 residues. The V and J ends lost 2 bases and 6 bases, in that order; junction bases with no gene match: 9. Germline values: CDR1 KGHSH, CDR2 LQKENI. CDR3: CASSPAIDRGPQTQYF. The CDR3 DNA follows: TGTGCCAGCTCACCAGCTATCGACAGGGGGCCACAGACCCAGTACTTC.